These 2 T cell receptor beta chains came from one sample sequenced in a study of cytomegalovirus exposure and HLA in healthy donors listed by TCRdb under 2017. The library was prepared using the immunoSEQ multiplex PCR assay. For the multiplex PCR, a mixture combining 60 forward primers for TCR Vbeta segments and 13 reverse primers for TCR Jbeta segments was used. Not all clones reach the TCRdb copy of this immuneACCESS table, which keeps in-frame sequences only. Checked studies attribute under half of the gap to unresolved V genes and leave the rest unexplained. The sample table contains 85,000 to 100,000 clones; only one count was recorded for 86% of them. The ten largest clonotypes hold around a tenth of the sample. Material for sequencing was PBMCs. The source is a man aged 25 to 45 in good health and CMV-seropositive.

The table lists this clone with a few counts. This sequence joins TRBV6-4 and TRBJ2-3; TRBD2 might be the D (7 bases). V was shortened by 6 bases and J by 0 bases, with 19 bases between the two germline ends. The germline gives CDR1 MRHNA, CDR2 SNTAGT. The CDR3 spans 17 residues. CDR3 sequence reads: CASRKGGGGWSTDTQYF. CDR3 coding DNA: TGTGCCAGCAGAAAAGGGGGAGGGGGTTGGAGCACAGATACGCAGTATTTT.

V usage is TRBV10-3 and J usage is TRBJ2-3; 7 bases map to TRBD2. Germline CDR1 and CDR2: ENHRY and SYGVKD. The CDR3 contains 18 residues. J lost 0 bases, V lost 4 bases, and 13 bases had no gene match. DNA for the CDR3: TGTGCCATCAGTGGGTGGCTAGCGGATGAGTATAGCACAGATACGCAGTATTTT. This gives the protein CAISGWLADEYSTDTQYF.